These 28 T cell receptor beta chains were sequenced from one sample in a study of shared clonotypes between healthy human individuals. Clones were sequenced by immunoSEQ multiplex PCR, and TCRdb holds only the in-frame ones, with some missing. The sample has around 1.9 million clones, more than 85% seen once; the top ten hold around 1.7%. The naive CD8 population came from CD45RO-negative cells selected for CCR7, without terminally differentiated effector memory CD45RA+ cells. The material sequenced was naive CD8+ T cells from PBMCs. Receptors originate from a man aged 18 to 30 in good health. Some clones in this sample may be carry-over from other donors' samples.

The V call is TRBV9, the J call TRBJ1-2; D is unresolved. V lost 0 bases to trimming and J lost 4 bases, with 13 bases between them. From germline, CDR1 is SGDLS and CDR2 YYNGEE. The CDR3 loop spans 15 amino acids. The CDR3 bases are TGTGCCAGCAGCGTAGAGGATAGAACAAGCTATGGCTACACCTTC. Translated, it gives CASSVEDRTSYGYTF.

Of note for this clone: An end of the junction differs from the germline gene, which may be a read error. V usage is TRBV9 and J usage is TRBJ2-3, with a possible D match to TRBD2 (6 bases). Germline V gene lookup returns CDR1 SGDLS and CDR2 YYNGEE. The CDR3 runs to 15 residues. CDR3 bases: TGCGCCAGCAGCGCCGGTGGGACTAGCACAGATACGCAGTATTTT. This gives the protein CASSAGGTSTDTQYF.

The chain couples TRBV6-5 to TRBJ2-7; tentatively, D is TRBD1 (6 bases). This CDR3 is built from 16 residues. V was clipped by 0 bases and J by 3 bases, with 15 bases between them. Germline CDR1 is MNHEY and CDR2 is SVGAGI. CDR3 in amino acids: CASSYSEGHRDYEQYF. In DNA, the CDR3 is TGTGCCAGCAGTTACTCAGAAGGTCACAGGGACTACGAGCAGTACTTC.

This clone was seen a single time. The chain uses TRBV29-1 and TRBJ1-2, with a weak D call TRBD1 (5 bases). Per germline, CDR1 SQVTM and CDR2 ANQGSEA. V lost 1 base and J 2 bases, leaving 8 bases between the germline ends. The CDR3 runs 13 residues. As DNA, the CDR3 is TGCAGCGTTGAAGTGGGGGTCAACTATGGCTACACCTTC. Translating it yields CSVEVGVNYGYTF.

The J gene is TRBJ2-7, the V gene TRBV13, with TRBD2 matching 7 bases. The junction had 3 bases not matched to a gene; V was cut back by 5 bases and J by 2 bases. This CDR3 has 13 residues. Germline V CDR1 and CDR2: PRHDT, FYEKMQ (reference sequence). CDR3 sequence: CASSIGTTYEQYF. CDR3 nucleotides: TGTGCCAGCAGCATCGGGACTACCTACGAGCAGTACTTC.

For this clone: Other DNA sequences in this sample translate to the same CDR3. The rearrangement joins TRBV7-9 to TRBJ1-1; no definite D call. This CDR3 spans 12 amino acids. With 8 bases removed from V and 3 bases from J, the gap between germline ends came to 10 bases. CDR1 is SEHNR and CDR2 is FQNEAQ in the germline V gene (reference sequence). This CDR3 is CASSWGDTEAFF. The CDR3, as DNA: TGTGCCAGCTCATGGGGTGACACTGAAGCTTTCTTT. Full variable domain (outside the CDR3, taken from reference TRBV7-9 and TRBJ1-1): DTGVSQNPRHKITKRGQNVTFRCDPISEHNRLYWYRQTLGQGPEFLTYFQNEAQLEKSRLLSDRFSAERPKGSFSTLEIQRTEQGDSAMYLCASSWGDTEAFFGQGTRLTVV.

The CDR3 reads CSVEDLWQNYGYTF. As DNA, the CDR3 is TGCAGCGTTGAAGATTTGTGGCAGAACTATGGCTACACCTTC. The chain joins TRBV29-1 to TRBJ1-2, with D unclear. Trimming removed 0 bases from V and 2 bases from J, with 10 bases in between. Germline CDR1 reads SQVTM; CDR2 reads ANQGSEA. The CDR3 is 14 amino acids.

This rearrangement joins TRBV6-5 to TRBJ2-5; a weak D match, TRBD1 (6 bases). This CDR3 spans 13 amino acids. With 6 bases removed from V and 2 bases from J, the gap between germline ends came to 10 bases. The V gene's germline CDR1 is MNHEY and CDR2 SVGAGI. CDR3 loop: CASSPGTQETQYF. The CDR3 region has the DNA TGTGCCAGCAGCCCGGGGACACAAGAGACCCAGTACTTC.

The chain carries TRBV20-1 and TRBJ2-7; D is uncertain. The CDR3 has 9 amino acids. V lost 7 bases to trimming and J lost 2 bases, with 3 bases between them. The V gene's germline CDR1 is DFQATT and CDR2 SNEGSKA (reference sequence). The CDR3 nucleotides read TGCAGTGGGGCCTACGAGCAGTACTTC. This sequence encodes CSGAYEQYF.

This clone came up once. The chain has TRBV11-2 and TRBJ1-1, with 8 positions matching TRBD1. CDR3 length: 16 amino acids. In germline, CDR1 is SGHAT, CDR2 FQNNGV. Trimming removed 5 bases from V and 7 bases from J; junction bases left unmatched: 15. The CDR3 loop is CASSGWHPQGAGEAFF. The CDR3 DNA follows: TGTGCCAGCAGCGGATGGCACCCCCAGGGGGCTGGTGAAGCTTTCTTT. The whole variable domain, remainder taken from reference TRBV11-2 and TRBJ1-1, is EAGVAQSPRYKIIEKRQSVAFWCNPISGHATLYWYQQILGQGPKLLIQFQNNGVVDDSQLPKDRFSAERLKGVDSTLKIQPAKLEDSAVYLCASSGWHPQGAGEAFFGQGTRLTVV.

The chain recombines TRBV9 with TRBJ1-2; TRBD1 is a possible D gene (6 bases). Trimming removed 2 bases from V and 0 bases from J, with 14 bases in between. The germline V gene has CDR1 SGDLS and CDR2 YYNGEE. The CDR3 runs 16 residues. The DNA for the CDR3 is TGTGCCAGCAGCGTGTCCAAACAGGGCCCTAACTATGGCTACACCTTC. Its protein is CASSVSKQGPNYGYTF.

The chain links TRBV6-5 to TRBJ1-1; D not certain. Germline loops: CDR1 MNHEY, CDR2 SVGAGI. Trimming stripped 6 bases from V and 6 bases from J, with 17 bases between. The CDR3 sequence is 14 residues long. As DNA, the CDR3 is TGTGCCAGCAGCCCCTTGAGATTGAGGGCTGAAGCTTTCTTT. Translation gives CASSPLRLRAEAFF.

The chain combines TRBV19 with TRBJ2-7, with D tentatively TRBD1 or TRBD2 (5 bases each). There are 15 residues in the CDR3. V was shortened by 6 bases and J by 2 bases, with 17 bases between the two germline ends. Germline V gene data show CDR1 as LNHDA and CDR2 as SQIVND (reference sequence). The CDR3 sequence is CASRMSGLDTYEQYF. As DNA, the CDR3 is TGTGCCAGTAGGATGTCGGGGCTCGACACCTACGAGCAGTACTTC.

CDR3 nucleotides: TGCGCCAGCAGTGACAGGGCTGGGGAAAAACTGTTTTTT. Residues: CASSDRAGEKLFF. This chain connects TRBV10-1 to TRBJ1-4; a possible D gene is TRBD1 (5 bases). Per the germline V gene, CDR1 is WNHNN and CDR2 is SYGVQD (reference sequence). This CDR3 contains 13 residues. Trimming left V 3 bases short and J 8 bases short, with 10 bases between.

Comments on this clone: The same CDR3 can be traced to other DNA sequences in this sample. The rearrangement joins TRBV6-5 to TRBJ2-7; D tentatively fits TRBD1 or TRBD2 (5 bases each). Between the trimmed V and J ends, which lost 2 bases and 1 base, there was a span of 6 bases. CDR1 is MNHEY and CDR2 is SVGAGI in the germline V gene. This CDR3 spans 13 amino acids. In nucleotides, the CDR3 is TGTGCCAGCAGTTACGAGGGGTCCTACGAGCAGTACTTC. Translation: CASSYEGSYEQYF.

V and J are TRBV7-3 and TRBJ2-1; 8 nucleotides match TRBD2. Germline values: CDR1 SGHTA, CDR2 FQGTGA. J was trimmed by 6 bases and V by 3 bases; bases with no gene match: 7. CDR3 length equals 15 residues. The CDR3 spells CASSLSGSSGNEQFF. The CDR3 DNA reads TGTGCCAGCAGCTTGAGCGGGAGTAGTGGCAATGAGCAGTTCTTC.

The chain employs TRBV2 and TRBJ1-2; D unresolved. Between the trimmed V and J ends, which lost 2 bases and 0 bases, there was a span of 10 bases. The CDR3 is 15 residues long. Germline V CDR1 and CDR2: SNHLY, FYNNEI. CDR3 nucleotide sequence: TGTGCCAGCAGTGAATTCAGGACCCCTAACTATGGCTACACCTTC. Its protein is CASSEFRTPNYGYTF.

The rearrangement uses TRBV27 and TRBJ2-7, with D maybe TRBD2 (5 bases). The V gene's germline CDR1 is MNHEY and CDR2 SMNVEV (reference sequence). V lost 5 bases to trimming and J lost 6 bases, with 11 bases between them. The CDR3 spans 12 residues. CDR3 nucleotides: TGTGCCAGCAGTCCTAAAGGGAGCGAGCAGTACTTC. This encodes CASSPKGSEQYF.

The chain is built from TRBV9 and TRBJ2-1; 11 nucleotides line up with TRBD1. The V gene's germline CDR1 is SGDLS and CDR2 YYNGEE. The CDR3 sequence is 15 residues long. The junction had 5 bases not matched to a gene; V was cut back by 3 bases and J by 6 bases. CDR3 loop: CASSGGQGVGNEQFF. CDR3 sequence (DNA): TGTGCCAGCAGCGGGGGACAGGGGGTCGGCAATGAGCAGTTCTTC.

This chain connects TRBV9 to TRBJ2-1; the match to TRBD2 covers 10 bases. The CDR3 spans 18 residues. Looked up from germline, CDR1 is SGDLS and CDR2 is YYNGEE. The V gene end was trimmed by 1 base and the J gene end by 4 bases; junction bases not matched to a gene: 11. This chain's CDR3 is CASSVRAGGPVEYNEQFF. The DNA of the CDR3 is TGTGCCAGCAGCGTAAGAGCGGGAGGGCCAGTAGAGTACAATGAGCAGTTCTTC.

This chain uses TRBV7-9 with TRBJ2-3; D not certain. V lost 2 bases and J lost 0, with 9 bases in between. Germline CDR1 reads SEHNR; CDR2 reads FQNEAQ (reference sequence). CDR3 length: 15 residues. CDR3 residues: CASSLIRLSTDTQYF. In DNA form, the CDR3 reads TGTGCCAGCAGCTTAATCCGACTGAGCACAGATACGCAGTATTTT.

The chain has TRBV6-5 and TRBJ2-1, with 12 bases aligning to TRBD2. Germline V lookup: CDR1 MNHEY, CDR2 SVGAGI. Trimming removed 6 bases from V and 9 bases from J; junction bases left unmatched: 9. This CDR3 contains 15 residues. The CDR3 loop is CASRPTSGSPREQFF. The CDR3, as DNA: TGTGCCAGCAGGCCGACTAGCGGGAGCCCTCGTGAGCAGTTCTTC.

This chain links TRBV19 with TRBJ2-5; D possibly corresponds to TRBD1 (6 bases). The V gene's germline CDR1 is LNHDA and CDR2 SQIVND (reference sequence). CDR3 length: 16 residues. V was trimmed by 4 bases and J by 0 bases, leaving 15 bases between them. The CDR3 sequence: CASSTDPDRDQETQYF. The CDR3, as DNA: TGTGCCAGTAGTACCGACCCGGACAGAGACCAAGAGACCCAGTACTTC.

The chain uses TRBV21-1 and TRBJ2-5; the table's TRBD1 call for D was not verified on the DNA. TRBV21-1 is assigned pseudogene status. The CDR3 length is 12 residues. The CDR3 sequence is CARQGSNRTQYF. CDR3 bases: TGTGCCAGACAGGGATCCAATCGGACCCAGTACTTC.

The chain is built from TRBV28 and TRBJ1-2; D call uncertain. Germline CDR1 and CDR2: MDHEN and SYDVKM. The CDR3 totals 15 residues. The V end lost 5 bases, the J end lost 5 bases, and 18 bases lay between the germline ends. CDR3 region: CASSVIVETAYGYTF. In DNA, the CDR3 is TGTGCCAGCAGTGTGATCGTTGAGACGGCTTATGGCTACACCTTC.

V usage is TRBV30 and J usage is TRBJ2-7; the match to TRBD1 covers 7 bases. The CDR3 runs to 12 residues. Germline lookup yields CDR1 GTSNPN and CDR2 SVGIG (reference sequence). The junction had 4 bases not matched to a gene; V was cut back by 5 bases and J by 3 bases. CDR3 residues: CAWGDRDYEQYF. CDR3 nucleotides: TGTGCCTGGGGAGACAGGGACTACGAGCAGTACTTC.

This clone was observed once. CDR3 sequence: CASSKGGWADTEAFF. The CDR3 coding sequence is TGTGCCAGCAGTAAAGGTGGGTGGGCGGACACTGAAGCTTTCTTT. This chain joins TRBV25-1 and TRBJ1-1, with D unresolved. V lost 5 bases and J lost 3, with 16 bases in between. The CDR3 runs 15 residues. Per the germline V gene, CDR1 is MGHDK and CDR2 is SYGVNS.

The V gene is TRBV7-6, the J gene TRBJ2-3, with 12 positions matching TRBD2. Germline CDR1 is SGHVS and CDR2 is FNYEAQ. Losses at the gene ends were 2 bases for V and 12 bases for J; bases not matched to a gene: 6. The CDR3 runs 14 residues. Here the CDR3 DNA reads TGTGCCAGCAGCTTAAAACTAGCGGGAGGTAGTCAGTATTTT. Amino acid sequence: CASSLKLAGGSQYF.